Following are 32 T cell receptor beta chains from one sample sequenced in a study of T cell responses to AZD1222 COVID-19 vaccine (dated by TCRdb to the early 2020s). Read against the paper, the sample's time point label means: baseline before first vaccination. The library was built by means of the immunoSEQ multiplex PCR assay. TCRdb limited this immuneACCESS table to in-frame rearrangements with V and J called. A share of clones is missing; checked studies link under half to unresolved V genes, and the rest is unexplained. Present in this sample are approximately 94,000 clones, 87% of which were seen just once. Of the sample, about 15% is held by the ten largest clones. The sample in question was peripheral blood, obtained on day 0 of AZD1222 vaccination. The receptors stem from an adult in good health.

The J gene is TRBJ1-5, the V gene TRBV7-9; D is undetermined. Germline CDR1 reads SEHNR; CDR2 reads FQNEAQ (reference sequence). Trimming shortened V by 1 base and J by 0 bases, and 10 bases separated the two germline ends. This CDR3 spans 16 amino acids. The CDR3 sequence is CASSLEGGSSNQPQHF. CDR3 DNA sequence: TGTGCCAGCAGCTTAGAGGGCGGGAGTAGCAATCAGCCCCAGCATTTT.

The V and J genes are TRBV6-6 and TRBJ1-3; D is ambiguous. V shed 0 bases and J shed 6 bases, with 12 bases lying between them. Germline CDR1 is MNHNY and CDR2 is SVGAGI (reference sequence). The CDR3 runs to 15 residues. The CDR3 here is CASSYSSAQENTIYF. The DNA for the CDR3 is TGTGCCAGCAGTTACTCGAGTGCCCAAGAAAACACCATATATTTT.

The J gene is TRBJ2-1, the V gene TRBV27; TRBD2 aligns across 8 bases. The CDR3 contains 14 residues. Germline V gene sequence: CDR1 MNHEY, CDR2 SMNVEV (reference sequence). V was clipped by 4 bases and J by 6 bases; unmatched bases: 5. The CDR3 nucleotides read TGTGCCAGCAGTTCTAGCACTAGCGGCAATGAGCAGTTCTTC. Its translation: CASSSSTSGNEQFF.

This sequence joins TRBV5-1 and TRBJ1-6; maybe TRBD1 (6 bases). The CDR3 has 14 amino acids. V was shortened by 4 bases and J by 6 bases, with 11 bases between the two germline ends. CDR1 and CDR2 (germline): SGHRS, YFSETQ. The CDR3 nucleotides read TGCGCCAGCAGCGCAGGGGCGATTAATTCACCCCTCCACTTT. Protein product: CASSAGAINSPLHF.

The V and J genes are TRBV6-5 and TRBJ2-7; 9 nucleotides match TRBD1. This CDR3 has 15 residues. The trim removed 2 bases at V and 5 bases at J, leaving 7 bases unmatched. The germline V gene encodes CDR1 MNHEY and CDR2 SVGAGI. The CDR3 nucleotides are TGTGCCAGCAGTTACACCGGGACAGGGAACAACGAGCAGTACTTC. This translates into CASSYTGTGNNEQYF.

This chain joins TRBV27 and TRBJ1-5; TRBD1 agrees at 8 bases. With V trimmed by 7 bases and J by 0 bases, 8 bases remained unmatched. The CDR3 is 16 residues long. Germline CDR1 MNHEY, CDR2 SMNVEV (reference sequence). CDR3 protein: CASKRTGTYSNQPQHF. The CDR3 DNA sequence: TGTGCCAGCAAAAGGACAGGGACTTATAGCAATCAGCCCCAGCATTTT.

The chain employs TRBV10-3 and TRBJ1-5; 7 nucleotides agree with TRBD1. CDR1 ENHRY and CDR2 SYGVKD come from the germline V gene. The CDR3 is made up of 16 amino acids. V was pared by 0 bases and J by 1 base, with 3 bases of the junction left unmatched. The CDR3 coding sequence is TGTGCCATCAGTGAGTCGGGACAGACAAGCAATCAGCCCCAGCATTTT. Its protein is CAISESGQTSNQPQHF.

The V call is TRBV7-2, the J call TRBJ1-4; 10 positions match TRBD1. Trimming removed 5 bases from V and 7 bases from J; junction bases left unmatched: 16. The germline V gene has CDR1 SGHTA and CDR2 FQGNSA. There are 18 residues in the CDR3. CDR3 sequence: CASSPWGTGAAGGEKLFF. CDR3 nucleotide sequence: TGTGCCAGCAGCCCTTGGGGGACAGGGGCCGCCGGGGGTGAAAAACTGTTTTTT.

The rearrangement joins TRBV10-3 to TRBJ1-1; no reliable D call. V was pared by 0 bases and J by 5 bases, with 7 bases between. The CDR3 has 13 residues. Germline loops: CDR1 ENHRY, CDR2 SYGVKD. CDR3 in DNA: TGTGCCATCAGTGAGTCTAGACCGACTGAAGCTTTCTTT. Encoded protein: CAISESRPTEAFF.

This clone was picked up a small number of times. This chain joins TRBV6-1 and TRBJ1-4, with TRBD1 matching 11 bases. The germline CDR1 and CDR2 sequences are MNHNS and SASEGT. Unmatched junction bases numbered 14, after V lost 3 bases and J lost 5 bases. The CDR3 runs to 19 residues. The CDR3 spells CASSDRTGGAVGVNEKLFF. The CDR3 region has the DNA TGTGCCAGCAGTGACAGGACAGGGGGCGCGGTTGGGGTGAATGAAAAACTGTTTTTT.

This clone was picked up one time. The V gene is TRBV6-2 or TRBV6-3, the J gene TRBJ1-6; 9 bases line up with TRBD1. Germline V gene lookup returns CDR1 MNHEY and CDR2 SVGEGT. This CDR3 has 15 residues. J lost 9 bases, V lost 5 bases, and 8 bases had no gene match. CDR3 loop: CASSPRDREVSPLHF. CDR3 nucleotide sequence: TGTGCCAGCAGTCCCCGGGACAGGGAAGTTTCACCCCTCCACTTT.

This chain joins TRBV6-5 and TRBJ2-7; the match to TRBD2 covers 9 bases. Germline trimming cut 2 bases from V and 7 bases from J; bases unmatched to any gene: 9. CDR3 length equals 15 residues. Germline V gives CDR1 MNHEY, CDR2 SVGAGI. This CDR3 reads CASSYDAGGAGEQYF. CDR3 DNA: TGTGCCAGCAGTTACGATGCGGGGGGGGCGGGGGAGCAGTACTTC.

V gene TRBV12-3 or TRBV12-4 combines with J gene TRBJ1-2, with TRBD1 matching over 10 bases. The junction had 6 bases not matched to a gene; V was cut back by 6 bases and J by 8 bases. This CDR3 spans 13 amino acids. As DNA, the CDR3 is TGTGCCAGCAGCTCGACAGGGGGCGAGGGCTACACCTTC. It is translated as CASSSTGGEGYTF.

The chain couples TRBV27 to TRBJ1-1; D is ambiguous. Germline V CDR1 and CDR2: MNHEY, SMNVEV (reference sequence). The V end was cut by 5 bases, the J end by 4 bases, with 17 bases between. The CDR3 extends over 15 amino acids. The CDR3 is CASSPRRTVLTEAFF. CDR3 bases: TGTGCCAGCAGTCCACGTCGGACGGTACTCACTGAAGCTTTCTTT.

CDR3 sequence: CASRVAALTGELFF. Here the CDR3 DNA reads TGTGCCAGCAGGGTAGCGGCTCTCACCGGGGAGCTGTTTTTT. J is TRBJ2-2 and V is TRBV6-5, with D perhaps matching TRBD2 (6 bases). V was pared by 6 bases and J by 4 bases, with 12 bases between. Germline V gene data show CDR1 as MNHEY and CDR2 as SVGAGI. CDR3 length equals 14 residues.

The chain is built from TRBV29-1 and TRBJ1-2; D unclear. The CDR3 consists of 13 residues. Trimming took 6 bases from V and 1 from J, leaving 12 bases between them. Germline assignment: CDR1 SQVTM and CDR2 ANQGSEA. CDR3 sequence: CSVRVMSNYGYTF. The DNA for the CDR3 is TGCAGCGTGAGGGTAATGAGTAACTATGGCTACACCTTC.

V and J are TRBV27 and TRBJ1-5, with 7 positions matching TRBD1. The CDR3 length is 14 residues. Trimming cost V 8 bases and J 5 bases; bases outside gene matches: 9. From germline, CDR1 is MNHEY and CDR2 SMNVEV (reference sequence). Here the CDR3 DNA reads TGTGCCAGCTCTCCGGGACAGCGTTATCAGCCCCAGCATTTT. It translates to CASSPGQRYQPQHF.

The chain is built from TRBV28 and TRBJ2-1; D uncertain. The germline V gene encodes CDR1 MDHEN and CDR2 SYDVKM. V was shortened by 4 bases and J by 8 bases, with 12 bases between the two germline ends. CDR3 length: 13 residues. The CDR3 spells CASSSPRSDEQFF. In DNA form, the CDR3 reads TGTGCCAGCAGTTCTCCCAGGAGCGATGAGCAGTTCTTC.

This chain connects TRBV9 to TRBJ2-1; 10 nucleotides agree with TRBD2. V lost 5 bases and J lost 7; bases outside the gene matches: 9. Germline V gene sequence: CDR1 SGDLS, CDR2 YYNGEE. The CDR3 has 15 amino acids. This CDR3 is CASSIRAGGGNEQFF. The CDR3 DNA reads as TGTGCCAGCAGTATCCGAGCGGGAGGGGGTAATGAGCAGTTCTTC.

The rearrangement links TRBV7-4 to TRBJ2-1, with D possibly TRBD1 on 6 matching bases. Germline CDR1 reads SGHVT; CDR2 reads SQSDAQ. This CDR3 contains 22 residues. The V end was cut by 3 bases, the J end by 2 bases, with 32 bases between. CDR3 loop: CASSFRAGTWWAGSVPYNEQFF. In DNA, the CDR3 is TGTGCCAGCAGCTTTAGGGCTGGGACATGGTGGGCAGGATCGGTGCCCTACAATGAGCAGTTCTTC.

The chain links TRBV6-1 to TRBJ1-2; D might be TRBD1 (5 bases). Between the trimmed V and J ends, which lost 2 bases and 4 bases, there was a span of 8 bases. In germline, CDR1 is MNHNS, CDR2 SASEGT. The CDR3 sequence is 13 residues long. CDR3 amino acids: CASSERGIYGYTF. CDR3 nucleotides: TGTGCCAGCAGTGAAAGGGGCATCTATGGCTACACCTTC.

The genes are TRBV12-3 or TRBV12-4 and TRBJ2-7; D remains unclear. V was trimmed by 5 bases and J by 2 bases, leaving 10 bases between them. The CDR3 has 13 residues. Here the CDR3 reads CASSRTVTYEQYF. The CDR3 DNA reads as TGTGCCAGCAGTCGGACGGTGACCTACGAGCAGTACTTC.

CDR3 region: CASSQDLAGGAYNEQFF. The CDR3 DNA reads TGCGCCAGCAGCCAAGATCTTGCGGGAGGAGCCTACAATGAGCAGTTCTTC. The V gene is TRBV4-3, the J gene TRBJ2-1; 8 nucleotides align to TRBD2. Germline lookup yields CDR1 LGHNA and CDR2 YSLEER. The CDR3 has 17 residues. V gave up 0 bases and J gave up 2 bases; unmatched junction bases: 6.

This clone was found once. V is TRBV3-1 (or the pseudogene TRBV3-2) and J is TRBJ2-1; D is unresolved. The CDR3 loop spans 15 amino acids. CDR1 is LGHDT, CDR2 YNNKEL, per germline (reference sequence). Trimming stripped 3 bases from V and 8 bases from J, with 17 bases between. CDR3 amino acids: CASSQRKDSGDEQFF. The CDR3 nucleotides are TGTGCCAGCAGCCAGAGGAAGGATTCTGGGGATGAGCAGTTCTTC.

This clone has just one count. The chain joins TRBV11-2 to TRBJ1-2, with D possibly matching TRBD1 (5 bases). V lost 7 bases, J lost 7 bases, and 16 bases lay in between. Germline values: CDR1 SGHAT, CDR2 FQNNGV. CDR3 size: 13 residues. The CDR3, as DNA: TGTGCCAGCACCATTGGGGGGGGGTCTGGCTACACCTTC. This sequence encodes CASTIGGGSGYTF.

The count of this clone is one. V and J are TRBV12-3 or TRBV12-4 and TRBJ2-7, with D perhaps matching TRBD2 (6 bases). This CDR3 contains 13 residues. Trimming took off 5 bases at V and 2 bases at J, with 10 bases between the two ends. CDR3 nucleotides: TGTGCCAGCAGTCCCGGGAGACCCTACGAGCAGTACTTC. It codes for CASSPGRPYEQYF.

The chain links TRBV19 to TRBJ2-4; D might be TRBD2 (6 bases). The CDR3 spans 16 residues. Germline lookup yields CDR1 LNHDA and CDR2 SQIVND (reference sequence). The V end lost 3 bases, the J end lost 8 bases, and 20 bases lay between the germline ends. Here the CDR3 reads CASSIGRAARGYIQYF. The CDR3, as DNA: TGTGCCAGTAGTATCGGTCGCGCAGCCCGGGGGTACATTCAGTACTTC.

This sequence joins TRBV28 and TRBJ1-5, with TRBD1 matching over 7 bases. CDR1 is MDHEN, CDR2 SYDVKM, per germline. The V segment lost 5 bases and the J segment 9 bases; nucleotides outside the gene matches: 4. This CDR3 spans 12 amino acids. CDR3 sequence: CASSTTGTPQHF. Written as DNA, the CDR3 is TGTGCCAGCAGTACGACAGGGACGCCCCAGCATTTT.

The chain links TRBV18 to TRBJ2-7; D tentatively fits TRBD1 or TRBD2 (6 bases each). CDR3 length: 15 amino acids. Germline CDR1 KGHSH, CDR2 LQKENI. The V end lost 3 bases, the J end lost 4 bases, and 16 bases lay between the germline ends. CDR3 loop: CASSPPGGRIYEQYF. The CDR3 nucleotides are TGTGCCAGCTCACCTCCTGGGGGGCGCATATACGAGCAGTACTTC.

The chain is built from TRBV27 and TRBJ1-1, with 9 nucleotides matching TRBD1. This CDR3 has 16 residues. Germline CDR1 reads MNHEY; CDR2 reads SMNVEV (reference sequence). The junction had 13 bases not matched to a gene; V was cut back by 4 bases and J by 7 bases. The DNA of the CDR3 is TGTGCCAGCAGTTCAAGGACAGGGGCCTTAACTCATGAAGCTTTCTTT. It codes for CASSSRTGALTHEAFF.

This clone was seen a handful of times. The V and J genes are TRBV9 and TRBJ2-5, with TRBD1 matching 7 bases. Trimming removed 0 bases from V and 4 bases from J; junction bases left unmatched: 3. The CDR3 is 14 amino acids. Germline V gene data show CDR1 as SGDLS and CDR2 as YYNGEE. CDR3 residues: CASSVAYRGETQYF. For the CDR3, the DNA is TGTGCCAGCAGCGTAGCGTACAGGGGAGAGACCCAGTACTTC.

V gene TRBV27 combines with J gene TRBJ1-5; D is undetermined. This CDR3 has 15 residues. Trimming pared 5 bases from V and 4 bases from J, leaving 15 bases between. The germline CDR1 and CDR2 sequences are MNHEY and SMNVEV (reference sequence). The CDR3 region is CASSKISGTNQPQHF. The DNA for the CDR3 is TGTGCCAGCAGTAAGATCAGCGGAACGAATCAGCCCCAGCATTTT.